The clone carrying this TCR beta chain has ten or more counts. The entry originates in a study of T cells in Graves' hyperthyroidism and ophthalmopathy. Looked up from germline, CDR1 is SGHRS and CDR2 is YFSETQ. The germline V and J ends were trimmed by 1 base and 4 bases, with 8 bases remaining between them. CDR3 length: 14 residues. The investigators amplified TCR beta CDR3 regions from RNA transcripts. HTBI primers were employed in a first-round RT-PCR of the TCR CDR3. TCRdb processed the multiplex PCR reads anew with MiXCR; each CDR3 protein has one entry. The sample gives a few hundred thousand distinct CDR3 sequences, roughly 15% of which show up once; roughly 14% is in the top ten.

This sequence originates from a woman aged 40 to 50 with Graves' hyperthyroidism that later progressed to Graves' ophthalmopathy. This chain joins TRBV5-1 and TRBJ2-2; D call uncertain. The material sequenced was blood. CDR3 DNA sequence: TGCGCCAGCAGCTTGATGGGCTTCACCGGGGAGCTGTTTTTT. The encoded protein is CASSLMGFTGELFF.